Detailed here is one T cell receptor beta chain. Its antigen remains unknown. This sample was included in a study of vaccination and CD4 T cells after COVID-19. About the research overall: In the control cultures, a CEFX pool, an HIV-1 Nef pool, or no peptide was supplied.

V shed 6 bases and J shed 7 bases, with 7 bases lying between them. The CDR3 totals 11 residues. Looked up from germline, CDR1 is KGHSH and CDR2 is LQKENI. Treatment defined: approximately nine-day PBMC culture with coronavirus spike peptide pools or control peptides (ViraFEST assay). ViraFEST used peptide pools to expand antigen-specific T cells before TCR sequencing. At the Johns Hopkins FTIC core, DNA taken from cultured CD4+ T cells was sequenced by way of the Oncomine TCR Beta short-read assay. Once CD4+ T cells had been cultured, genomic DNA was extracted from them. A single record per CDR3 protein comes from TCRdb applying MiXCR to the PCR reads. The repertoire has about 3,300 distinct CDR3 sequences, roughly 49% of them found once; the top ten carry under 20%.

The specimen was CD4+ T cells from blood, cultured in vitro. This receptor was identified in a human donor who had recovered from COVID-19. The gene calls are TRBV18 and TRBJ1-3; no firm D call. CDR3 in amino acids: CASSAGNTIYF. The CDR3 DNA sequence: TGTGCCAGCTCCGCCGGGAACACCATATATTTT.